The rows below give T cell receptor beta chains drawn from one sample of a study of shared clonotypes between healthy human individuals. Profiling relied on immunoSEQ multiplex PCR, and the TCRdb table lists in-frame clones only, not all of them. The sample gives 2 million to 3 million clones, roughly 93% of which show up once; more than 0.35% is in the top ten. Sequencing used naive CD4+ T cells from PBMCs. The receptors were sampled from a man aged 18 to 29 in good health. Some clones in this sample may be carry-over from other donors' samples. CDR3s include the opening cysteine and the closing phenylalanine or tryptophan. Each record gives: CDR3 protein, CDR3 DNA, D gene, V gene, clone size, J gene. D genes are given only for firm matches. For some rows the clone size is stated as once, few or many, or as a class when expanded; others skip it.

CDR3aa: CASSLDTYEQYF; CDR3nt: TGTGCCAGCAGTCTCGACACCTACGAGCAGTACTTC; d_gene: NA; v_gene: TRBV11-2; abundance: NA; j_gene: TRBJ2-7
CDR3aa: CASSRRAQETQYF; CDR3nt: TGTGCCAGCAGCCGACGGGCCCAAGAGACCCAGTACTTC; d_gene: NA; v_gene: TRBV7-3; abundance: NA; j_gene: TRBJ2-5
CDR3aa: CAWSVRLESPLHF; CDR3nt: TGTGCCTGGAGTGTACGCTTAGAGTCACCCCTCCACTTT; d_gene: NA; v_gene: TRBV30; abundance: NA; j_gene: TRBJ1-6
CDR3aa: CASRWDSSYEQYF; CDR3nt: TGTGCCAGCAGGTGGGACAGCTCCTACGAGCAGTACTTC; d_gene: TRBD1; v_gene: TRBV28; abundance: NA; j_gene: TRBJ2-7
CDR3aa: CASNLQRGSYNEQFF; CDR3nt: TGTGCCAGCAACCTTCAGCGGGGCTCCTACAATGAGCAGTTCTTC; d_gene: TRBD2; v_gene: TRBV7-2; abundance: NA; j_gene: TRBJ2-1
CDR3aa: CASSPSWALGNTIYF; CDR3nt: TGTGCCAGCAGCCCCAGTTGGGCACTTGGAAACACCATATATTTT; d_gene: NA; v_gene: TRBV7-2; abundance: NA; j_gene: TRBJ1-3
CDR3aa: CASSVSGSGVYEQYF; CDR3nt: TGTGCCAGCAGCGTTAGCGGGAGTGGGGTCTACGAGCAGTACTTC; d_gene: TRBD2; v_gene: TRBV7-2; abundance: NA; j_gene: TRBJ2-7
CDR3aa: CASSLDRDTQETQYF; CDR3nt: TGTGCCAGCAGCCTGGATCGCGATACCCAAGAGACCCAGTACTTC; d_gene: NA; v_gene: TRBV5-4; abundance: NA; j_gene: TRBJ2-5
CDR3aa: CAWSAARGGLNEQFF; CDR3nt: TGTGCCTGGAGTGCTGCCCGGGGAGGCCTCAATGAGCAGTTCTTC; d_gene: NA; v_gene: TRBV30; abundance: NA; j_gene: TRBJ2-1
CDR3aa: CASSPPSSGREDTQYF; CDR3nt: TGTGCCAGCTCACCCCCGAGTAGCGGGAGGGAAGATACGCAGTATTTT; d_gene: TRBD2; v_gene: TRBV18; abundance: NA; j_gene: TRBJ2-3
CDR3aa: CASSPPDSFSNYGYTF; CDR3nt: TGCGCCAGCAGCCCCCCGGACAGTTTTTCCAACTATGGCTACACCTTC; d_gene: NA; v_gene: TRBV4-1; abundance: NA; j_gene: TRBJ1-2
CDR3aa: CASSKGETQYF; CDR3nt: TGTGCCAGCAGCAAAGGAGAGACCCAGTACTTC; d_gene: NA; v_gene: TRBV6-5; abundance: NA; j_gene: TRBJ2-5
CDR3aa: CASSSRLNRVVNTEAFF; CDR3nt: TGTGCCAGCAGCTCCCGATTGAACAGGGTGGTGAACACTGAAGCTTTCTTT; d_gene: NA; v_gene: TRBV5-6; abundance: NA; j_gene: TRBJ1-1
CDR3aa: CASSLIVSGTGELFF; CDR3nt: TGCGCCAGCAGCTTGATTGTTAGCGGCACCGGGGAGCTGTTTTTT; d_gene: NA; v_gene: TRBV5-1; abundance: NA; j_gene: TRBJ2-2
CDR3aa: CASSQDPGRENSPLHF; CDR3nt: TGCGCCAGCAGCCAAGACCCGGGACGGGAAAATTCACCCCTCCACTTT; d_gene: NA; v_gene: TRBV4-3; abundance: once; j_gene: TRBJ1-6
CDR3aa: CASGPGRDTEAFF; CDR3nt: TGTGCCAGCGGTCCTGGTCGGGACACTGAAGCTTTCTTT; d_gene: NA; v_gene: TRBV7-9; abundance: once; j_gene: TRBJ1-1
CDR3aa: CSVESGQETQYF; CDR3nt: TGCAGCGTTGAGTCCGGACAAGAGACCCAGTACTTC; d_gene: NA; v_gene: TRBV29-1; abundance: NA; j_gene: TRBJ2-5
CDR3aa: CASSKAQEEDKCTDTQYF; CDR3nt: TGTGCCAGCAGCAAAGCGCAGGAGGAAGATAAGTGCACAGATACGCAGTATTTT; d_gene: NA; v_gene: TRBV21-1; abundance: NA; j_gene: TRBJ2-3
CDR3aa: CATAGQGGYEQYF; CDR3nt: TGTGCTACCGCGGGACAGGGGGGTTACGAGCAGTACTTC; d_gene: TRBD1; v_gene: TRBV2; abundance: NA; j_gene: TRBJ2-7
CDR3aa: CASSLRDSQDTQYF; CDR3nt: TGTGCCAGCAGCTTGAGGGACAGCCAAGATACGCAGTATTTT; d_gene: TRBD1; v_gene: TRBV11-2; abundance: NA; j_gene: TRBJ2-3
CDR3aa: CASSYGTWGAGELFF; CDR3nt: TGTGCCAGCAGTTACGGCACCTGGGGAGCCGGGGAGCTGTTTTTT; d_gene: NA; v_gene: TRBV6-5; abundance: NA; j_gene: TRBJ2-2
CDR3aa: CASRLRLAGGRDNEQFF; CDR3nt: TGTGCCAGCAGACTCCGACTAGCGGGAGGGCGAGACAATGAGCAGTTCTTC; d_gene: TRBD2; v_gene: TRBV27; abundance: NA; j_gene: TRBJ2-1
CDR3aa: CASSPPVRGVEQFF; CDR3nt: TGTGCCAGCTCACCACCGGTAAGGGGCGTTGAGCAGTTCTTC; d_gene: NA; v_gene: TRBV18; abundance: NA; j_gene: TRBJ2-1
CDR3aa: CASSYGGVISYEQYF; CDR3nt: TGTGCCAGCAGTTACGGAGGGGTTATCTCCTACGAGCAGTACTTC; d_gene: NA; v_gene: TRBV6-5; abundance: NA; j_gene: TRBJ2-7
CDR3aa: CASSRTSGNTGELFF; CDR3nt: TGTGCCAGCAGTCGGACTAGCGGGAACACCGGGGAGCTGTTTTTT; d_gene: TRBD2; v_gene: TRBV6-6; abundance: NA; j_gene: TRBJ2-2
CDR3aa: CASSLNRLAGGYEQYF; CDR3nt: TGCGCCAGCAGCTTGAATCGGCTAGCGGGAGGGTACGAGCAGTACTTC; d_gene: TRBD2; v_gene: TRBV5-1; abundance: NA; j_gene: TRBJ2-7
CDR3aa: CASSSTDRVGNYGYTF; CDR3nt: TGCGCCAGCAGCTCCACAGACAGGGTAGGTAACTATGGCTACACCTTC; d_gene: TRBD1; v_gene: TRBV5-1; abundance: NA; j_gene: TRBJ1-2
CDR3aa: CASSVGTGGEKLFF; CDR3nt: TGCGCCAGCAGCGTCGGGACAGGGGGCGAAAAACTGTTTTTT; d_gene: TRBD1; v_gene: TRBV5-1; abundance: once; j_gene: TRBJ1-4
CDR3aa: CASSTGTDTQYF; CDR3nt: TGTGCCAGTAGTACAGGCACAGATACGCAGTATTTT; d_gene: NA; v_gene: TRBV19; abundance: NA; j_gene: TRBJ2-3
CDR3aa: CASRSQTGVNQPQHF; CDR3nt: TGTGCCAGTCGATCCCAGACAGGGGTGAATCAGCCCCAGCATTTT; d_gene: TRBD1; v_gene: TRBV19; abundance: NA; j_gene: TRBJ1-5
CDR3aa: CATSRDLGRGEKLFF; CDR3nt: TGTGCCACCAGCAGAGATCTTGGCCGTGGGGAAAAACTGTTTTTT; d_gene: NA; v_gene: TRBV15; abundance: NA; j_gene: TRBJ1-4
CDR3aa: CASSLEPSAEQFF; CDR3nt: TGTGCCAGCAGCTTAGAGCCCAGTGCTGAGCAGTTCTTC; d_gene: NA; v_gene: TRBV7-2; abundance: NA; j_gene: TRBJ2-1
CDR3aa: CASSFSSGQETQYF; CDR3nt: TGTGCCAGCAGCTTCTCTAGCGGGCAAGAGACCCAGTACTTC; d_gene: TRBD2; v_gene: TRBV7-9; abundance: NA; j_gene: TRBJ2-5
CDR3aa: CASSVATSGSAGTQYF; CDR3nt: TGTGCCAGCAGCGTAGCGACTAGCGGGAGTGCTGGGACCCAGTACTTC; d_gene: TRBD2; v_gene: TRBV9; abundance: NA; j_gene: TRBJ2-5
CDR3aa: CASSLAGRETDTQYF; CDR3nt: TGCGCCAGCAGCTTGGCCGGGAGGGAGACAGATACGCAGTATTTT; d_gene: TRBD2; v_gene: TRBV5-1; abundance: once; j_gene: TRBJ2-3
CDR3aa: CASRSTVLAKNIQYF; CDR3nt: TGTGCCAGCAGGAGTACAGTTCTAGCCAAAAACATTCAGTACTTC; d_gene: NA; v_gene: TRBV11-2; abundance: NA; j_gene: TRBJ2-4
CDR3aa: CASSSTLSNYGYTF; CDR3nt: TGTGCCAGCAGCTCGACATTATCGAACTATGGCTACACCTTC; d_gene: NA; v_gene: TRBV2; abundance: NA; j_gene: TRBJ1-2
CDR3aa: CAWSVLAGGETQYF; CDR3nt: TGTGCCTGGAGTGTACTAGCGGGAGGGGAGACCCAGTACTTC; d_gene: TRBD2; v_gene: TRBV30; abundance: NA; j_gene: TRBJ2-5
CDR3aa: CASSPGWVDYGYTF; CDR3nt: TGTGCCAGCAGTCCAGGGTGGGTTGACTATGGCTACACCTTC; d_gene: NA; v_gene: TRBV28; abundance: NA; j_gene: TRBJ1-2
CDR3aa: CSARVGHGQHF; CDR3nt: TGCAGTGCTAGAGTCGGGCATGGCCAGCATTTT; d_gene: NA; v_gene: TRBV20-1; abundance: NA; j_gene: TRBJ1-5
CDR3aa: CASSLNREYEQYF; CDR3nt: TGTGCCAGCAGCCTGAACAGGGAGTACGAGCAGTACTTC; d_gene: NA; v_gene: TRBV11-2; abundance: NA; j_gene: TRBJ2-7